This entry features one T cell receptor (beta chain) sequence. What it binds is not known. This CDR3 has 15 amino acids. Trimming cost V 8 bases and J 3 bases, with 21 bases left between them. The germline V gene has CDR1 SQVTM and CDR2 ANQGSEA. The data were taken from a study of identical twins. Through template switching, a universal primer site was introduced, and the cDNA contained unique molecular identifiers. TCRdb reprocessed the 5' RACE reads via MiXCR and lists one record per CDR3 protein. This sample carries hundreds of thousands of distinct CDR3 sequences, roughly 7% of them seen once, and the ten largest clones take roughly 3.9%. Notes on the study in general: The abundant beta clonotypes from cord blood had fewer insertions, and memory repertoires had none of this. Invariant MAIT and iNKT cells could partly confound zero-insertion analyses. Monozygotic twins shared more out-of-frame TCR alpha than recombination models predicted.

The sample was also linked to a second study, of yellow fever vaccine responses in identical twins.

The rearrangement uses TRBV29-1 and TRBJ2-3; D is possibly TRBD2 (7 bases). Sequenced material: memory (CD45RO+) T cells sorted from blood. This receptor was taken from a woman under 30 in good health. CDR3 sequence: CSLSPWGGGTDTQYF. The DNA for the CDR3 is TGCAGCCTCTCGCCCTGGGGGGGCGGGACAGATACGCAGTATTTT.